A selection of T cell receptor beta chains follows, all from one sample in a study of blood T cell repertoires in COVID-19. The method was immunoSEQ multiplex PCR; TCRdb's version includes in-frame clones alone and lacks a portion of them. There are about 350,000 clones in the sample; more than 75% occur only once, and about 6% lies in the top ten. The sequenced material came from peripheral blood. The receptors here all came from a woman aged 45-65 years with COVID-19, enrolled during active disease. Each CDR3 is given with its conserved first and last residue. The D gene is left open where the match is weak. Clone size is given for some rows only: seen once, a few or many times, or a class if the clone is expanded.

TRBJ2-4 TRBV7-2 TRBD1 . TGTGCCAGCAGCCCATACCGTAGGGGGCAGGGCACCGACTTC CASSPYRRGQGTDF
TRBJ2-1 TRBV11-1 TRBD2 few TGTGCCAGCAGCGAAGGACTAGCAGTTTACAATGAGCAGTTCTTC CASSEGLAVYNEQFF
TRBJ1-1 TRBV13 . . TGTGCCTCGATGTTCCGGTCGGGCAGGGCGAACACTGAAGCTTTCTTT CASMFRSGRANTEAFF
TRBJ1-2 TRBV6-5 . . TGTGCCAGCAGGGGAGACAGGCCCCCCTATGGCTACACCTTC CASRGDRPPYGYTF
TRBJ1-3 TRBV18 . once TGTGCCAGCTCACCAATGAGGGAAAGCTCTGGAAACACCATATATTTT CASSPMRESSGNTIYF
TRBJ2-7 TRBV19 TRBD2 . TGTGCCAGTAGCCCATACAGCGGGAGTAAATACGAGCAGTACTTC CASSPYSGSKYEQYF
TRBJ1-3 TRBV6-5 TRBD1 . TGTGCCAGCAGTTCGATCCGGGACAGCTCTGGAAACACCATATATTTT CASSSIRDSSGNTIYF
TRBJ2-2 TRBV4-1 TRBD2 few TGCGCCAGCAGCCGGGGAGGGGCGGGAGGGCCCTCATCCGGGGAGCTGTTTTTT CASSRGGAGGPSSGELFF
TRBJ2-5 TRBV5-5 . . TGTGCCAGCAGCTACAGTCAAGAGACCCAGTACTTC CASSYSQETQYF
TRBJ1-1 TRBV4-1 . . TGCGCCAGCAGCCTTGTTCAGGGGATGAACACTGAAGCTTTCTTT CASSLVQGMNTEAFF
TRBJ1-5 TRBV10-3 . . TGTGCCATGGGGAGGGGCTTGGATCAGCCCCAGCATTTT CAMGRGLDQPQHF
TRBJ1-3 TRBV11-2 . . TGTGCCAGCAGCCCACAGGGTATAGGTGGAAACACCATATATTTT CASSPQGIGGNTIYF
TRBJ2-1 TRBV25-1 TRBD1 . TGTGCCAGCAGTGTCCGGACAGGGGGAGTCTACAATGAGCAGTTCTTC CASSVRTGGVYNEQFF
TRBJ2-5 TRBV19 . . TGTGCCAGTAGTATTCACCATACGGGGCAGGGGAAGGAAGAGACCCAGTACTTC CASSIHHTGQGKEETQYF
TRBJ1-1 TRBV16 . . TGTGCCAGCAGCCTTACAGGTCCGAACACTGAAGCTTTCTTT CASSLTGPNTEAFF
TRBJ1-1 TRBV19 TRBD1 once TGTGCCAGTAGGGGACAGGGGATGAACACTGAAGCTTTCTTT CASRGQGMNTEAFF
TRBJ2-7 TRBV25-1 TRBD2 . TGTGCCAGCAGTGAGCTTTTAGCGGGAGGGAGCTCCTACGAGCAGTACTTC CASSELLAGGSSYEQYF
TRBJ2-5 TRBV6-2/TRBV6-3 TRBD2 . TGTGCCAGCAGTTACGGTAGGGCTAGCGGGAACCAAGAGACCCAGTACTTC CASSYGRASGNQETQYF
TRBJ1-5 TRBV18 . . TGTGCCAGCTCACCATCTACAGGGCATAATCAGCCCCAGCATTTT CASSPSTGHNQPQHF
TRBJ2-1 TRBV5-5 TRBD2 . TGTGCCAGCAGCCCCCAACGAGTCGCGGGAGTCAACAATGAGCAGTTCTTC CASSPQRVAGVNNEQFF
TRBJ2-3 TRBV10-1 . . TGCGCCAGCAGTGAGTCGGGGACAAGCACAGATACGCAGTATTTT CASSESGTSTDTQYF
TRBJ1-2 TRBV18 TRBD1 . TGTGCCAGCTCACCACCCCGGACAGGGTCAGACACCTTC CASSPPRTGSDTF
TRBJ1-3 TRBV7-9 TRBD1 . TGTGCCAGCAGCAGGGGGCAGGGGGCGACGGGAAACACCATATATTTT CASSRGQGATGNTIYF
TRBJ1-5 TRBV27 . . TGTGCCAGCAGAACTACAGGGACCAATCAGCCCCAGCATTTT CASRTTGTNQPQHF
TRBJ1-1 TRBV5-1 . . TGCGCCAGCAGCCTACAAGCAGGGGTCACTGAAGCTTTCTTT CASSLQAGVTEAFF
TRBJ2-1 TRBV11-2 . . TGTGCCAGCAGCTTAGAGTACGGACACTCCTACAATGAGCAGTTCTTC CASSLEYGHSYNEQFF
TRBJ2-7 TRBV5-4 . . TGTGCCAGCAGCTTGGTGCAGGGGTCCTACGAGCAGTACTTC CASSLVQGSYEQYF
TRBJ2-1 TRBV5-4 TRBD1 few TGTGCCAGCACCATGGGACAGGACTACAATGAGCAGTTCTTC CASTMGQDYNEQFF
TRBJ2-7 TRBV6-5 . . TGTGCCAGCAGAGCGACAGGACCCCTTTACGAGCAGTACTTC CASRATGPLYEQYF
TRBJ1-1 TRBV7-9 . . TGTGCCAGCAGCTACGGGGACACTGAAGCTTTCTTT CASSYGDTEAFF
TRBJ2-7 TRBV27 . many TGTGCCAGCAGTTTATCTAAATCCTACGAGCAGTACTTC CASSLSKSYEQYF
TRBJ2-1 TRBV6-5 TRBD2 . TGTGCCAGCAGTTTAGCTAGCGGGAGCTATGAGCAGTTCTTC CASSLASGSYEQFF
TRBJ1-2 TRBV6-5 TRBD1 . TGTGCCAGCAGGCCCAGACAGGGGGAAGGCTACACCTTC CASRPRQGEGYTF
TRBJ2-1 TRBV24-1 TRBD2 once TGTGCCACCAGTGACTCCGGGACTAGCGGGAGATTAAATGAGCAGTTCTTC CATSDSGTSGRLNEQFF
TRBJ1-5 TRBV6-5 . . TGTGCCACAGGGGCAGATAATAGCAATCAGCCCCAGCATTTT CATGADNSNQPQHF
TRBJ2-7 TRBV29-1 TRBD2 . TGCAGCGTTGAAGACGCCATGGGGGGGTTAGGCTACGAGCAGTACTTC CSVEDAMGGLGYEQYF
TRBJ1-1 TRBV9 . few TGTGCCAGCAGCGGCACGCCCGGGGGGGCTGCTGAAGCTTTCTTT CASSGTPGGAAEAFF
TRBJ1-1 TRBV10-2 . . TGCGCCAGCCGAGCGTACACTGAAGCTTTCTTT CASRAYTEAFF
TRBJ2-5 TRBV29-1 TRBD1 . TGCAGCGTGGGGTGGGGACAGGGGAGTTCAGAGACCCAGTACTTC CSVGWGQGSSETQYF
TRBJ2-3 TRBV3-1/TRBV3-2 TRBD1 . TGTGCCAGCAGCCGCCACGGGACAGGGGGCTTAGATACGCAGTATTTT CASSRHGTGGLDTQYF
TRBJ2-5 TRBV19 . . TGTGCCAGTAGTATAGACAGTGGGAGGCCCGGAGGGACCCAGTACTTC CASSIDSGRPGGTQYF
TRBJ2-7 TRBV7-3 . . TGTGCCAGCAGCGTAAACCTGGGGGCCGAGCAGTACTTC CASSVNLGAEQYF
TRBJ1-3 TRBV3-1/TRBV3-2 . . TGTGCCAGCAGCCAAGACGCACGGGGAAACACCATATATTTT CASSQDARGNTIYF